Shown below are 16 T cell receptor beta chains from a single sample sequenced in a study of T cells in localized non-small cell lung cancer. The table came from immunoSEQ multiplex PCR; TCRdb's copy has only in-frame clones and leaves some out. This sample has some 41,000 clones, with around 90% found just once. The sequenced sample was PBMCs, obtained before any cancer treatment. These receptors were taken from a woman aged 35 to 70 with stage II lung adenocarcinoma.

CDR3 bases: TGTGCCAGCAGTTTGAGGACTAGCACGGGCGATACGCAGTATTTT. Translated, it gives CASSLRTSTGDTQYF. The genes are TRBV28 and TRBJ2-3; the match to TRBD2 covers 8 bases. The J segment lost 6 bases and the V segment lost 3 bases, leaving 8 bases of the junction unmatched. This CDR3 contains 15 residues. Germline CDR1 reads MDHEN; CDR2 reads SYDVKM.

This chain links TRBV9 with TRBJ2-6, with TRBD2 matching 13 bases. Germline CDR1 is SGDLS and CDR2 is YYNGEE. J lost 0 bases, V lost 4 bases, and 4 bases had no gene match. This CDR3 region has 18 residues. The chain's CDR3 is CASSSGLAGSSGANVLTF. CDR3 coding DNA: TGTGCCAGCAGCTCGGGACTAGCGGGATCCTCTGGGGCCAACGTCCTGACTTTC.

The chain uses TRBV6-1 and TRBJ2-5; D is ambiguous. Deletions cut 3 bases from V and 11 bases from J, with 10 bases between. Germline CDR1 and CDR2: MNHNS and SASEGT. The CDR3 totals 11 residues. The CDR3 nucleotides read TGTGCCAGCAGTGACTGGGCACGGCAGTACTTC. Protein: CASSDWARQYF.

This clone was seen only once. The V call is TRBV7-9, the J call TRBJ2-5, with D hard to call. The CDR3 contains 13 residues. The germline gives CDR1 SEHNR, CDR2 FQNEAQ (reference sequence). Trimming pared 1 base from V and 2 bases from J, leaving 5 bases between. CDR3: CASSLDPQETQYF. CDR3 nucleotides: TGTGCCAGCAGCTTAGATCCTCAAGAGACCCAGTACTTC.

The gene calls are TRBV7-2 and TRBJ2-3; 9 bases agree with TRBD2. Trimming cost V 0 bases and J 0 bases; bases outside gene matches: 4. The CDR3 sequence is 17 residues long. The V gene's germline CDR1 is SGHTA and CDR2 FQGNSA. DNA of the CDR3: TGTGCCAGCAGCTTAGCTAGCGGGGGAGGAAGCACAGATACGCAGTATTTT. This gives the protein CASSLASGGGSTDTQYF.

V usage is TRBV5-1 and J usage is TRBJ2-5, with 9 bases aligning to TRBD1. CDR1 is SGHRS and CDR2 is YFSETQ in the germline V gene. This CDR3 has 15 residues. V trimming: 4 bases; J trimming: 5 bases; junction bases outside the gene matches: 9. CDR3 sequence reads: CASSKGTGRSETQYF. The CDR3 DNA sequence: TGCGCCAGCAGCAAAGGGACAGGGAGAAGCGAGACCCAGTACTTC. Looking up the rest from reference TRBV5-1 and TRBJ2-5 gives the full variable domain: KAGVTQTPRYLIKTRGQQVTLSCSPISGHRSVSWYQQTPGQGLQFLFEYFSETQRNKGNFPGRFSGRQFSNSRSEMNVSTLELGDSALYLCASSKGTGRSETQYFGPGTRLLVL.

This clone is a singleton in its sample. V gene TRBV5-6 combines with J gene TRBJ1-2; D remains unclear. Germline V CDR1 and CDR2: SGHDT, YYEEEE. Trimming left V 0 bases short and J 3 bases short, with 3 bases between. The CDR3 consists of 12 residues. The CDR3 here is CASSLDHYGYTF. In DNA form, the CDR3 reads TGTGCCAGCAGCTTGGACCACTATGGCTACACCTTC. The entire variable domain, with the rest obtained from reference TRBV5-6 and TRBJ1-2, is as follows: DAGVTQSPTHLIKTRGQQVTLRCSPKSGHDTVSWYQQALGQGPQFIFQYYEEEERQRGNFPDRFSGHQFPNYSSELNVNALLLGDSALYLCASSLDHYGYTFGSGTRLTVV.

The chain couples TRBV4-1 to TRBJ1-1; D may be TRBD1 (5 bases). The CDR3 is 15 residues long. Deletions cut 3 bases from V and 1 base from J, with 12 bases between. The germline V gene has CDR1 MGHRA and CDR2 YSYEKL. Here the CDR3 reads CASSHPGRGNTEAFF. DNA of the CDR3: TGCGCCAGCAGCCATCCCGGGAGGGGGAACACTGAAGCTTTCTTT.

The rearrangement links TRBV5-6 to TRBJ1-2, with a tentative D call TRBD1 (5 bases). Germline values: CDR1 SGHDT, CDR2 YYEEEE. CDR3 size: 19 residues. The V and J ends lost 0 bases and 5 bases respectively, with 26 bases between them. CDR3 DNA: TGTGCCAGCAGCTTGGATACAACAGGCTCAAGCGATCAGCGATATGGCTACACCTTC. It yields the protein CASSLDTTGSSDQRYGYTF. Full variable domain (remainder filled in from reference TRBV5-6 and TRBJ1-2): DAGVTQSPTHLIKTRGQQVTLRCSPKSGHDTVSWYQQALGQGPQFIFQYYEEEERQRGNFPDRFSGHQFPNYSSELNVNALLLGDSALYLCASSLDTTGSSDQRYGYTFGSGTRLTVV.

This chain links TRBV15 with TRBJ2-1; 10 bases fit TRBD1. The CDR3 is 15 amino acids. Germline V gene lookup returns CDR1 LNHNV and CDR2 YYDKDF (reference sequence). Trimming at V came to 5 bases and at J to 3 bases, leaving 4 bases not matched to a gene. CDR3: CATSGGTGDYNEQFF. CDR3 in DNA: TGTGCCACCAGCGGGGGGACAGGGGACTACAATGAGCAGTTCTTC.

The chain carries TRBV28 and TRBJ1-5; D not certain. The CDR3 runs to 16 residues. The ends were cut back, 2 bases at V and 0 bases at J, with 11 bases in the middle. Germline V gene sequence: CDR1 MDHEN, CDR2 SYDVKM. The CDR3 region has the DNA TGTGCCAGCAGTTTAGTCCAGACCCATAGCAATCAGCCCCAGCATTTT. Protein sequence: CASSLVQTHSNQPQHF.

This chain joins TRBV9 and TRBJ2-3; 8 nucleotides line up with TRBD2. This CDR3 is 16 amino acids long. The germline V gene has CDR1 SGDLS and CDR2 YYNGEE. Trimming took 0 bases from V and 1 from J; bases not matched to a gene: 4. CDR3 residues: CASSVVTGRGTDTQYF. The CDR3 coding sequence is TGTGCCAGCAGCGTAGTTACCGGGAGGGGCACAGATACGCAGTATTTT.

The chain recombines TRBV28 with TRBJ2-5; D call uncertain. V lost 6 bases to trimming and J lost 3 bases, with 5 bases between them. The CDR3 is made up of 11 amino acids. CDR1 is MDHEN, CDR2 SYDVKM, per germline. CDR3 nucleotides: TGTGCCAGCAGAATAAAAGAGACCCAGTACTTC. Its translation: CASRIKETQYF.

The V and J genes are TRBV4-1 and TRBJ1-5; TRBD1 matches at 7 bases. Germline V gene data show CDR1 as MGHRA and CDR2 as YSYEKL. This CDR3 comprises 16 residues. The J segment lost 0 bases and the V segment lost 4 bases, leaving 6 bases of the junction unmatched. CDR3 loop: CASSREDRPSNQPQHF. In DNA, the CDR3 is TGCGCCAGCAGCCGAGAGGACAGGCCTAGCAATCAGCCCCAGCATTTT.

The chain combines TRBV28 with TRBJ1-1; no clear D. V gave up 2 bases and J gave up 4 bases, with 11 bases separating them. CDR3 size: 14 residues. Germline-derived CDR1 and CDR2 are MDHEN and SYDVKM. CDR3 region: CASSLVTSVTEAFF. For the CDR3, the DNA is TGTGCCAGCAGTTTAGTTACGTCCGTCACTGAAGCTTTCTTT.

This sequence joins TRBV7-9 and TRBJ2-3, with 12 bases aligning to TRBD2. The ends lost 5 bases at V and 4 bases at J; junction bases unmatched: 4. The CDR3 consists of 15 residues. Germline assignment: CDR1 SEHNR and CDR2 FQNEAQ (reference sequence). The CDR3 spells CASSLRLAGADTQYF. The CDR3 bases are TGTGCCAGCAGCCTCAGACTAGCGGGAGCAGATACGCAGTATTTT.